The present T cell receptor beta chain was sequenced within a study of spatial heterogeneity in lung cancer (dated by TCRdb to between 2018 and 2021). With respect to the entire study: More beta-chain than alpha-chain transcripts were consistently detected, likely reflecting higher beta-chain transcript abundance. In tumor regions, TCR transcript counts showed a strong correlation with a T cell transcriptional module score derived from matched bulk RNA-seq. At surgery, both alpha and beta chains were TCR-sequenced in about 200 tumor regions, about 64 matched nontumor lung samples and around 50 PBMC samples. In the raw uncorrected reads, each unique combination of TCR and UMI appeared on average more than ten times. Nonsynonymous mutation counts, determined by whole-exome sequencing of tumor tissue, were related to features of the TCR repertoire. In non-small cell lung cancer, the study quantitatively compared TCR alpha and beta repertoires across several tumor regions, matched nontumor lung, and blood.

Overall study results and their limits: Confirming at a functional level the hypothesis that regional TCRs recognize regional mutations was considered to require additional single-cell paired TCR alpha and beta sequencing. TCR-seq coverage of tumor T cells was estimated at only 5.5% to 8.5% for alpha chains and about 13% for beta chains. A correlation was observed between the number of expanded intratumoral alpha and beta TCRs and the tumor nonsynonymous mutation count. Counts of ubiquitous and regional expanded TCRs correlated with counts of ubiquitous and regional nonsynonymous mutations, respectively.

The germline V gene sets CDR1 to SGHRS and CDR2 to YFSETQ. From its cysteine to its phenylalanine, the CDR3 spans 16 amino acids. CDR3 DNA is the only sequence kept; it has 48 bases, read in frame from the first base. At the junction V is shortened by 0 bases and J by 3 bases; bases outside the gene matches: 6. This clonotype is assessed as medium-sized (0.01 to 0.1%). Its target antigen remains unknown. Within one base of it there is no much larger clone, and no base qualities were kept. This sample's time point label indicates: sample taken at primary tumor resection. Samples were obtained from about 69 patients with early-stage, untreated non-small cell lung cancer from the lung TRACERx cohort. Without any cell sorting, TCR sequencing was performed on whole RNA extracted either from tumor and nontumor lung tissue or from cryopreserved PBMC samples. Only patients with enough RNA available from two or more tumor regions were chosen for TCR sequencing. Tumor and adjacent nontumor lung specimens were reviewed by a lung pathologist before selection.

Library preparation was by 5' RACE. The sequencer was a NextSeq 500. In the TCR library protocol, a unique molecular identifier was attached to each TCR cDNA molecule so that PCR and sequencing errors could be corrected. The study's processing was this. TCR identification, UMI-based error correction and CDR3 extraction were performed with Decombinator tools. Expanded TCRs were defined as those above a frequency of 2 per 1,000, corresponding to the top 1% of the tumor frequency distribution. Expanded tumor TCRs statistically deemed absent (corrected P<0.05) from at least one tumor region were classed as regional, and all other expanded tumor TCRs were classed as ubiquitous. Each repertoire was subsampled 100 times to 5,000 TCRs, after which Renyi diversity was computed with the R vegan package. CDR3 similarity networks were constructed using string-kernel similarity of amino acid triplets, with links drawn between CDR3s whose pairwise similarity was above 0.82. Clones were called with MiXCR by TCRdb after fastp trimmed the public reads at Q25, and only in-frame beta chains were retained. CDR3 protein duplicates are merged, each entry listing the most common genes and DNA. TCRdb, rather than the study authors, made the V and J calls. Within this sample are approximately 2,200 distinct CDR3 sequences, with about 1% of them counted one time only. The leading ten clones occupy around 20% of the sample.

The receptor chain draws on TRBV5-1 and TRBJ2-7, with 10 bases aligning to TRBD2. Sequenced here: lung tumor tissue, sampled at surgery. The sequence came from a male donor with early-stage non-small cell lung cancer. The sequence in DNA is TGCGCCAGCAGCTTGGTCGGGACTAGCGTCGTCTACGAGCAGTACTTC. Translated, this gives CASSLVGTSVVYEQYF.